This paragraph covers one TCR beta chain sequence. As yet, its antigen is unknown. This CDR3 has 15 residues. The germline V gene has CDR1 MNHEY and CDR2 SVGAGI. Trimming cost V 7 bases and J 2 bases; bases outside gene matches: 8. It was with 60 Vbeta and 13 Jbeta primers that the PCR ran. Clones were read by immunoSEQ multiplex PCR, and TCRdb kept only the in-frame ones, dropping some. The repertoire includes 250,000 to 350,000 clones, approximately 90% of them detected once, and about 4% sits in the top ten. This specimen comes from a study of cytomegalovirus exposure and HLA in healthy donors. Study-wide points: Later examination showed HLA-associated TCR beta chains had greater clonal expansion than equally common others. TCR beta chains numbering more than 150 were designated cytomegalovirus-associated. Several of the most significant clusters were apparently associated with common viral pathogens in a later analysis. According to an earlier analysis, most TCR beta V segments yielded productive rearrangements about 90% or about 30% of the time.

The sequence was collected from a middle-aged man in good health and CMV-seropositive. The chain has TRBV6-5 and TRBJ2-1; 7 bases are a match to TRBD2. Sequenced input: PBMCs. The CDR3 sequence is CASTPTGTTYNEQFF. CDR3 DNA sequence: TGTGCCAGCACTCCGACCGGGACTACCTACAATGAGCAGTTCTTC.